This is a list of T cell receptor beta chains from one sample in a study of blood T cell repertoires in COVID-19. Sequenced by immunoSEQ multiplex PCR; TCRdb stores in-frame clones only, minus some. The table lists under 200,000 clones, approximately 80% of them singletons. Sequenced material: peripheral blood. These receptors all come from a man between 60 and 75 years old with COVID-19, enrolled during active disease. CDR3s include the opening cysteine and the closing phenylalanine or tryptophan. Fields, in order: D gene, clone size, CDR3 length, V gene, J gene, CDR3 protein, CDR3 DNA. A D gene is named only where the DNA matches it firmly. Some rows mark clone size as missing; the rest say once, few, many or name a class of expanded clone.

NA	NA	16	TRBV7-9	TRBJ2-5	CASSFGSGVSQETQYF	TGTGCCAGCAGCTTCGGAAGCGGAGTCTCCCAAGAGACCCAGTACTTC
TRBD1	NA	15	TRBV6-6	TRBJ2-1	CASSDPRGLRNEQFF	TGTGCCAGCAGTGACCCCAGGGGGCTAAGGAATGAGCAGTTCTTC
NA	NA	14	TRBV9	TRBJ1-1	CASSVGPGDTEAFF	TGTGCCAGCAGCGTAGGTCCGGGGGACACTGAAGCTTTCTTT
TRBD1	NA	14	TRBV19	TRBJ2-7	CASSKGTAAYEQYF	TGTGCCAGTAGTAAGGGGACAGCCGCCTACGAGCAGTACTTC
NA	NA	15	TRBV6-1	TRBJ1-3	CASSEFTGTGNTIYF	TGTGCCAGCAGTGAATTCACAGGGACTGGAAACACCATATATTTT
NA	NA	14	TRBV5-1	TRBJ1-2	CASSVPEGGYGYTF	TGCGCCAGCAGCGTCCCAGAAGGGGGTTATGGCTACACCTTC
NA	NA	14	TRBV3-1/TRBV3-2	TRBJ1-1	CASSPRGGTTEAFF	TGTGCCAGCAGCCCGAGGGGAGGGACCACTGAAGCTTTCTTT
NA	NA	13	TRBV30	TRBJ1-5	CAWSGAGNQPQHF	TGTGCCTGGAGTGGCGCAGGGAATCAGCCCCAGCATTTT
NA	NA	15	TRBV5-6	TRBJ1-1	CASSFIGGKNTEAFF	TGTGCCAGCAGCTTTATAGGAGGGAAGAACACTGAAGCTTTCTTT
TRBD1	once	13	TRBV28	TRBJ1-1	CASSRTGLTEAFF	TGTGCCAGCAGTAGGACAGGGCTCACTGAAGCTTTCTTT
NA	NA	14	TRBV7-9	TRBJ1-1	CASSTGQTNTEAFF	TGTGCCAGCAGCACGGGACAAACGAACACTGAAGCTTTCTTT
NA	NA	9	TRBV7-9	TRBJ1-1	CASSLQAQF	TGTGCCAGCAGCTTACAGGCTCAATTT